The subject of this entry is one T cell receptor beta chain. Original handling: Estimation of nucleated cell counts relied on the amplification of reference gene primers. Here immunoSEQ multiplex PCR was the method, and the copy in TCRdb shows in-frame clones only, minus some. V, J and clone size reflect that table, while D and trimming were determined from the DNA. The table records 150,000 to 200,000 clones, 87% of them present only once. The data are from a study of blood T cell repertoires in COVID-19. Study summary: Specimens from acute and convalescent COVID-19 originated in the United States, Italy and Spain.

Individuals drawn from around 25 US areas were about 18 to 100 years old. V lost 3 bases, J lost 9 bases, and 14 bases lay in between. The CDR3 has 14 amino acids. Germline loops: CDR1 MNHEY, CDR2 SVGAGI. The TCR was taken from a human donor with acute COVID-19. The donor label of this sample is uncertain. Sequencing was performed on PBMCs or T cells enriched from blood (not recorded which). This rearrangement joins TRBV6-5 to TRBJ2-2, with D possibly TRBD2 on 6 matching bases. CDR3 sequence reads: CASSYRGGSWELFF. CDR3 in DNA: TGTGCCAGCAGTTATCGTGGAGGGAGTTGGGAGCTGTTTTTT.